Listed here is a single T cell receptor beta chain. The target antigen is unknown. These data belong to a study of T cell responses to AZD1222 COVID-19 vaccine. Study-wide findings and caveats: Spike-specific TCR breadth and depth were elevated following two AZD1222 doses. Mapped onto spike, vaccine-associated CD4 TCRs spanned it and were dominant at 160-218 and 743-854.

Sequenced by immunoSEQ multiplex PCR; TCRdb stores in-frame clones only, minus some. The table lists 110,000 or so clones, 88% of them singletons. The V segment lost 5 bases and the J segment 2 bases; nucleotides outside the gene matches: 15. In germline, CDR1 is MNHEY, CDR2 SMNVEV (reference sequence). This CDR3 has 19 amino acids. The chain is built from TRBV27 and TRBJ2-1, with TRBD2 matching 10 bases. The receptor's source is an adult who received the AZD1222 COVID-19 vaccine. Here the sequenced sample was peripheral blood, taken 28 days after the second AZD1222 dose. The CDR3 sequence: CASSGMVVAGGGAYNEQFF. The CDR3 DNA sequence: TGTGCCAGCAGTGGCATGGTAGTAGCGGGAGGCGGGGCCTACAATGAGCAGTTCTTC.